The 18 T cell receptor beta chains reported below all come from one sample, sequenced in a study of T cells in Graves' hyperthyroidism and ophthalmopathy. It was RNA transcripts that yielded the amplified TCR beta CDR3 regions. A first-round RT-PCR of the TCR CDR3 used the HTBI primer set. From the multiplex PCR reads, TCRdb called clonotypes with MiXCR, one entry per CDR3 protein. The sample yields around 200,000 distinct CDR3 sequences, approximately 20% seen once. The sequenced material came from blood. All receptors derive from a man aged 35 to 55 with Graves' hyperthyroidism.

V is TRBV13 and J is TRBJ2-2; no clear D gene. CDR3 size: 13 residues. Trimming took off 7 bases at V and 3 bases at J, with 9 bases between the two ends. Germline assignment: CDR1 PRHDT and CDR2 FYEKMQ (reference sequence). CDR3 residues: CASMSPYTGELFF. The CDR3 DNA follows: TGTGCCAGCATGTCGCCGTACACCGGGGAGCTGTTTTTT.

This clonotype was counted many times. J is TRBJ1-6 and V is TRBV5-1; 7 nucleotides agree with TRBD1. CDR1 and CDR2 (germline): SGHRS, YFSETQ. The CDR3 spans 18 residues. The ends lost 4 bases at V and 0 bases at J; junction bases unmatched: 10. CDR3 sequence reads: CASSPGTVESSYNSPLHF. As DNA, the CDR3 is TGCGCCAGCAGCCCCGGGACAGTGGAGAGCTCCTATAATTCACCCCTCCACTTT.

This clonotype was observed at least ten times. The rearrangement uses TRBV2 and TRBJ1-2; 7 positions agree with TRBD1. The V gene end was trimmed by 6 bases and the J gene end by 3 bases; junction bases not matched to a gene: 4. The CDR3 consists of 13 residues. Germline assignment: CDR1 SNHLY and CDR2 FYNNEI. Written as DNA, the CDR3 is TGTGCCAGCAGAGACGACAGGGACTATGGCTACACCTTC. It is translated as CASRDDRDYGYTF.

This clonotype came up many times. This chain uses TRBV28 with TRBJ2-2; weak D call: TRBD2 (5 bases). V lost 1 base and J lost 7, with 13 bases in between. The CDR3 sequence is 15 residues long. CDR1 and CDR2 (germline): MDHEN, SYDVKM. The CDR3 sequence: CASSLSGAGNGELFF. CDR3 coding DNA: TGTGCCAGCAGTTTATCCGGTGCGGGCAACGGGGAGCTGTTTTTT.

This clonotype occurred many times. The rearrangement links TRBV5-1 to TRBJ1-4, with D possibly matching TRBD1 (6 bases). Per the germline V gene, CDR1 is SGHRS and CDR2 is YFSETQ. The CDR3 loop spans 16 amino acids. The V gene lost 3 bases and the J gene lost 0 bases, with 12 bases spanning the gap. The CDR3: CASSSGGRATNEKLFF. The CDR3, as DNA: TGCGCCAGCAGCTCGGGGGGGCGTGCAACTAATGAAAAACTGTTTTTT.

This clonotype was found many times. This chain uses TRBV5-5 with TRBJ1-1, with D possibly TRBD1 on 6 matching bases. CDR1 and CDR2 (germline): SGHKS, YYEKEE (reference sequence). There are 14 residues in the CDR3. Trimming cost V 3 bases and J 1 base, with 10 bases left between them. CDR3 nucleotides: TGTGCCAGCAGCTGGGGGGGCAAGAACACTGAAGCTTTCTTT. Its protein is CASSWGGKNTEAFF.

This clonotype was recorded a few times. This chain links TRBV19 with TRBJ2-5, with no clear D. Trimming shortened V by 0 bases and J by 5 bases, and 10 bases separated the two germline ends. The length of the CDR3 is 14 residues. Germline CDR1 and CDR2: LNHDA and SQIVND (reference sequence). CDR3 nucleotide sequence: TGTGCCAGTAGTATAGATTCGCGGACGGAGACCCAGTACTTC. Amino acid sequence: CASSIDSRTETQYF.

In its sample, this clonotype was seen many times. The chain employs TRBV7-9 and TRBJ1-1; 10 bases map to TRBD1. J was trimmed by 1 base and V by 5 bases; bases with no gene match: 10. Germline lookup yields CDR1 SEHNR and CDR2 FQNEAQ (reference sequence). This CDR3 region has 17 residues. CDR3 DNA sequence: TGTGCCAGCAGCCCCAGACAGGGGGCAAGGAGGAACACTGAAGCTTTCTTT. It codes for CASSPRQGARRNTEAFF.

This clonotype showed up many times. The chain carries TRBV9 and TRBJ2-1; 9 bases fit TRBD2. J was trimmed by 7 bases and V by 6 bases; bases with no gene match: 17. Germline loops: CDR1 SGDLS, CDR2 YYNGEE. This CDR3 has 17 residues. The CDR3 region is CASIATSGPVQTNEQFF. For the CDR3, the DNA is TGTGCCAGCATAGCGACTAGCGGTCCTGTTCAGACGAATGAGCAGTTCTTC.

This clonotype has a count of ten or more. V and J are TRBV7-8 and TRBJ2-2, with 7 bases aligning to TRBD1. The ends lost 5 bases at V and 2 bases at J; junction bases unmatched: 17. Per germline, CDR1 SGHVS and CDR2 FQNEAQ. This CDR3 contains 19 residues. The CDR3 nucleotides read TGTGCCAGCAGCACAATCCTAACAGGGGACATACCTAACACCGGGGAGCTGTTTTTT. Encoded protein: CASSTILTGDIPNTGELFF. Variable domain in full (rest from reference TRBV7-8 and TRBJ2-2): GAGVSQSPRYKVAKRGQDVALRCDPISGHVSLFWYQQALGQGPEFLTYFQNEAQLDKSGLPSDRFFAERPEGSVSTLKIQRTQQEDSAVYLCASSTILTGDIPNTGELFFGEGSRLTVL.

This clonotype has just a few counts. This chain's CDR3 is CASSSPLLYEQYF. The DNA of the CDR3 is TGTGCCAGCAGCTCCCCCCTACTCTACGAGCAGTACTTC. The chain carries TRBV7-9 and TRBJ2-7; D unresolved. V dropped 4 bases and J dropped 3 bases, with 10 bases sitting between them. The CDR3 has 13 amino acids. Germline loops: CDR1 SEHNR, CDR2 FQNEAQ (reference sequence).

This rearrangement joins TRBV7-6 to TRBJ2-7; the D gene is possibly TRBD2 (5 bases). The V end was cut by 0 bases, the J end by 4 bases, with 10 bases between. Germline CDR1 reads SGHVS; CDR2 reads FNYEAQ. CDR3 length equals 14 residues. This CDR3 reads CASSLAPDLYEQYF. DNA of the CDR3: TGTGCCAGCAGCTTAGCGCCGGACTTGTACGAGCAGTACTTC.

At least ten counts were recorded for this clonotype. The CDR3 region has the DNA TGTGCCAGCAGCTACACCAATAGCGGGAGGGAGACCCAGTACTTC. It codes for CASSYTNSGRETQYF. The chain uses TRBV7-2 and TRBJ2-5; TRBD2 matches 10 bases. V shed 4 bases, J shed 5 bases, and the junction held 7 bases outside the gene matches. Germline loops: CDR1 SGHTA, CDR2 FQGNSA. The CDR3 is 15 amino acids.

This clonotype was counted only a few times. CDR3 sequence: CASSSYGGETQYF. The CDR3 bases are TGTGCCAGCAGTTCTTACGGAGGGGAGACCCAGTACTTC. The chain couples TRBV6-2 or TRBV6-3 to TRBJ2-5, with D tentatively TRBD2 (6 bases). The CDR3 totals 13 residues. The V gene lost 4 bases and the J gene lost 5 bases, with 11 bases spanning the gap. Germline values: CDR1 MNHEY, CDR2 SVGEGT.

Ten or more counts support this clonotype. The chain is built from TRBV7-9 and TRBJ2-5; D gene ambiguous. CDR1 and CDR2 (germline): SEHNR, FQNEAQ (reference sequence). V was pared by 8 bases and J by 5 bases, with 15 bases between. The CDR3 runs 13 residues. The CDR3: CASLGFVTETQYF. The DNA for the CDR3 is TGTGCCAGCCTGGGATTCGTGACGGAGACCCAGTACTTC. Full variable domain (outside the CDR3, taken from reference TRBV7-9 and TRBJ2-5): DTGVSQNPRHKITKRGQNVTFRCDPISEHNRLYWYRQTLGQGPEFLTYFQNEAQLEKSRLLSDRFSAERPKGSFSTLEIQRTEQGDSAMYLCASLGFVTETQYFGPGTRLLVL.

V gene TRBV27 combines with J gene TRBJ1-2, with TRBD1 as a possible D gene (6 bases). CDR3 length equals 13 residues. Per germline, CDR1 MNHEY and CDR2 SMNVEV (reference sequence). The ends were cut back, 8 bases at V and 8 bases at J, with 18 bases in the middle. The CDR3 spells CASSLAGGGGYTF. Written as DNA, the CDR3 is TGTGCCAGCTCCCTGGCCGGGGGCGGCGGCTACACCTTC.

Many counts were recorded for this clonotype. The rearrangement uses TRBV20-1 and TRBJ2-3; TRBD2 aligns across 13 bases. Looked up from germline, CDR1 is DFQATT and CDR2 is SNEGSKA (reference sequence). V shed 4 bases and J 3 bases; nucleotides not matched to a gene: 7. The CDR3 has 16 residues. The CDR3: CSAIGSTSGGTDTQYF. The CDR3 DNA sequence: TGCAGTGCTATTGGATCGACTAGCGGGGGGACAGATACGCAGTATTTT.

This clonotype was seen at least ten times. V and J are TRBV30 and TRBJ1-2; D remains ambiguous. Germline CDR1 GTSNPN, CDR2 SVGIG (reference sequence). V gave up 4 bases and J gave up 7 bases, with 16 bases separating them. This CDR3 is 13 amino acids long. CDR3 coding DNA: TGTGCCTGGACGGGGATGGTGCTTTCTGGCTACACCTTC. Its protein is CAWTGMVLSGYTF.